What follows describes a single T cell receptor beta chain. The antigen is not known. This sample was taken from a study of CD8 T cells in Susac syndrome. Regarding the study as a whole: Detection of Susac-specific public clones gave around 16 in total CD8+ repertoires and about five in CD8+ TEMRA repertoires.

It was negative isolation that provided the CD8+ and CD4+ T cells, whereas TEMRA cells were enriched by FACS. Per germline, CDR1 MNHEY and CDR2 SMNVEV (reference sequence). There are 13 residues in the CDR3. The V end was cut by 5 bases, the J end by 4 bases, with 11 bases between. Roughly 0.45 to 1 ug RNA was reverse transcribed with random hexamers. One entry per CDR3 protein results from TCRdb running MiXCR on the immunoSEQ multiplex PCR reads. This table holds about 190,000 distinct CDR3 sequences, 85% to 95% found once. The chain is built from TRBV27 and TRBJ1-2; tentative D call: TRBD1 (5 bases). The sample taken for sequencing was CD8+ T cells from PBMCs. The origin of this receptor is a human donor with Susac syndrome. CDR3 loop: CASSHQGAYGYTF. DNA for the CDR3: TGTGCCAGCAGTCACCAGGGAGCCTATGGCTACACCTTC.